This T cell receptor beta chain was recorded in a study of blood T cells in healthy people across ages. The CDR3 is made up of 15 amino acids. Germline CDR1 MDHEN, CDR2 SYDVKM. Unmatched junction bases numbered 10, after V lost 4 bases and J lost 7 bases. In terms of origin and age, donors were healthy Caucasian individuals from Russia aged 6 to 90. No fewer than 7 million PBMCs went into each sample. Primed by a sample-barcoded 5' primer and a J-beta primer mix, a second PCR proceeded for about 6 to 11 cycles. TCRdb called the 5' RACE reads again in MiXCR, with one record for every CDR3 protein. The top ten hold approximately 18% of the sample, which has about 780,000 distinct CDR3 sequences, around half seen once. Findings and caveats of the study: Strongly correlated with naive T cell percentage was TCR beta diversity. Fewer expanded clones and more diversity marked long-lived versus aged donors.

With regard to this clonotype: Its matching antigen is unknown.

The source material was blood. V and J are TRBV28 and TRBJ2-1; 7 positions agree with TRBD2. This sequence was found in a man at least 80 years old in good health. CDR3 sequence (DNA): TGTGCCAGCAGTTACTTTGCGGGAGAACGGAATGAGCAGTTCTTC. This translates into CASSYFAGERNEQFF.